This T cell receptor (beta chain) came from a study of cytomegalovirus exposure and HLA in healthy donors. Study-level points and caveats: It was assumed in the presence/absence analyses that sequencing depth was roughly uniform across donors.

With respect to this clone: What it binds is not known.

These donors, healthy bone marrow donors, were studied. Researchers ran the PCR with 60 Vbeta and 13 Jbeta primers. Method: immunoSEQ multiplex PCR; TCRdb's copy keeps in-frame clones and lacks some. The sample records 200,000 to 250,000 clones, more than 60% being singletons. Deletions cut 2 bases from V and 4 bases from J, with 14 bases between. Germline V lookup: CDR1 SGHRS, CDR2 YFSETQ. The CDR3 is 15 amino acids. The sequencing sample was made of PBMCs. This chain uses TRBV5-1 with TRBJ2-3; a possible D gene is TRBD2 (5 bases). This clonotype was obtained from a woman aged 55-70 years in good health and CMV-seropositive. The CDR3 DNA is TGCGCCAGCAGCTTTGGACTCTCTGGGGCAGATACGCAGTATTTT. It is translated as CASSFGLSGADTQYF.